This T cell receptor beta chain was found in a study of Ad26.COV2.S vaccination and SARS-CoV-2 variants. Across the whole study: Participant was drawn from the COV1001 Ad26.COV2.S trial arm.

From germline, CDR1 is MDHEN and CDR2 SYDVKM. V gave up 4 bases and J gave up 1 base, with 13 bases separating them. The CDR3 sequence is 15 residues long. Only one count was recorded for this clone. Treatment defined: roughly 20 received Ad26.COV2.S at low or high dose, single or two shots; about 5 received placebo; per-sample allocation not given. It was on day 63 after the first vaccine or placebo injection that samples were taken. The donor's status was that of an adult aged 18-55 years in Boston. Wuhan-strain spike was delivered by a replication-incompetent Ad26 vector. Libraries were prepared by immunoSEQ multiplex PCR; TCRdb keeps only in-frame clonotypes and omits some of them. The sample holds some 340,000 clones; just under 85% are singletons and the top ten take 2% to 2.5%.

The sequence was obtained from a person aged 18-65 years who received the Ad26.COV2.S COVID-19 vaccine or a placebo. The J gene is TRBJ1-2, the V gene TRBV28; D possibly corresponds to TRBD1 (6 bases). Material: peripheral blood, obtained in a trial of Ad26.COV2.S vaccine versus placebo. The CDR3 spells CASSYGTPINYGYTF. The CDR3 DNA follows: TGTGCCAGCAGTTACGGGACACCGATTAACTATGGCTACACCTTC.